This T cell receptor (beta chain) was obtained from a study of cytomegalovirus exposure and HLA in healthy donors. Overall study: Among fewer than 500 genotyped donors, around 77% fell in the Caucasian-associated ancestry cluster.

The primer mix had 60 Vbeta and 13 Jbeta primers. Clones were read by immunoSEQ multiplex PCR, and TCRdb kept only the in-frame ones, dropping some. This table has under 130,000 clones, 60% to 85% appearing once. The CDR3 is made up of 16 amino acids. Germline CDR1 SGHNT, CDR2 YYREEE (reference sequence). Trimming cost V 4 bases and J 4 bases; bases outside gene matches: 8. With respect to this clone: Its antigen remains unknown.

Study-wide findings and caveats: Upon later analysis, HLA-associated TCR beta chains proved more clonally expanded than other, equally common chains. In a later analysis, at a false discovery rate of 0.05, 17,000 or so TCR beta sequences were associated with HLA alleles. Segments of the TCR beta V type were, in most cases, productive about 87% or about 30% of the time in an earlier analysis.

What was sequenced was PBMCs. The receptor comes from a female donor in good health and CMV-seropositive. V and J are TRBV5-4 and TRBJ2-1, with TRBD2 identical over 10 bases. The CDR3 reads CASSTELAGPYNEQFF. CDR3 in DNA: TGTGCCAGCAGCACAGAACTAGCGGGGCCATACAATGAGCAGTTCTTC.